The text below deals with one TCR beta chain. This specimen comes from a study of patients and donors after allogeneic stem cell transplantation. CDR1 is ENHRY, CDR2 SYGVKD, per germline. The V gene end was trimmed by 5 bases and the J gene end by 6 bases; junction bases not matched to a gene: 4. The CDR3 consists of 13 residues. MiXCR, applied by TCRdb to the RT-PCR reads, yields one record per CDR3 protein. The sample holds over 400,000 distinct CDR3 sequences, 16% seen once. The material sequenced was blood, either unsorted or a sorted T cell fraction (not recorded which). This clonotype originated in a human donor who was either an allogeneic HSCT recipient or a stem cell or donor lymphocyte infusion donor (not recorded which). It is not recorded whose cells these are; they may come from a transplant donor. The chain has TRBV10-3 and TRBJ2-7; 10 nucleotides agree with TRBD1. The CDR3 reads CAISRGQGIEQYF. CDR3 nucleotide sequence: TGTGCCATCAGTAGGGGACAGGGGATCGAGCAGTACTTC.